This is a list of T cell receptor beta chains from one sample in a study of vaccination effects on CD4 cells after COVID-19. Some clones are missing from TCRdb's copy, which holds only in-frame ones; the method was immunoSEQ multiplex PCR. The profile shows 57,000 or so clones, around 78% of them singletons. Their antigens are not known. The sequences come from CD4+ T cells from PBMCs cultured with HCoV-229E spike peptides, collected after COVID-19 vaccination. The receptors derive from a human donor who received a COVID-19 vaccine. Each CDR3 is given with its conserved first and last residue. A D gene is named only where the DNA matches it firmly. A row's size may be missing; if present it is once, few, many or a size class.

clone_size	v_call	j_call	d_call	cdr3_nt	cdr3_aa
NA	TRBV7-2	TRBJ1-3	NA	TGTGCCAGCAGTACCAGGGCCGGGGGCAGGTCGGTCAGAAACACCATATATTTT	CASSTRAGGRSVRNTIYF
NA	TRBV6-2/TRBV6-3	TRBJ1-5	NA	TGTGCCAGCAGCCGAGAAGGACGGCAGCCCCAGCATTTT	CASSREGRQPQHF
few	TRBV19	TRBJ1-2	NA	TGTGCCAGTAGTATGTCGGCTAACTATGGCTACACCTTC	CASSMSANYGYTF
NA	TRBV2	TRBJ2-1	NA	TGTGCCAGCAGTCGTACAGGGATTGACAATGAGCAGTTCTTC	CASSRTGIDNEQFF
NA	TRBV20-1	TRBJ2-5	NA	TGCAGTGCCTCGACGGGGGAGACCCAGTACTTC	CSASTGETQYF
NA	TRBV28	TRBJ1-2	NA	TGTGCCAGCAGGCAGGCCTCCCTAAACTATGGCTACACCTTC	CASRQASLNYGYTF
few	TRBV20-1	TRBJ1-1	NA	TGCAGTGCTAAAGGTCTCACTGAAGCTTTCTTT	CSAKGLTEAFF
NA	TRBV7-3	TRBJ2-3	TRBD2	TGTGCCAGCAGCCAACGGGGGGGGATGGATACGCAGTATTTT	CASSQRGGMDTQYF
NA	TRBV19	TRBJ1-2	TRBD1	TGTGCCAGTAGTGGGGAGACGACAGGGGTCTATGGCTACACCTTC	CASSGETTGVYGYTF
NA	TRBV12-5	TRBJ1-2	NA	TGTGCTAGTGGAGACGAACGCGGCTACACCTTC	CASGDERGYTF
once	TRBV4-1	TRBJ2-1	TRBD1	TGCGCCAGCAGCCAACCACCGGACCGAGGGACAGGGCGGGGAACGAGCAATGAGCAGTTCTTC	CASSQPPDRGTGRGTSNEQFF